A single sample is the source of the 12 T cell receptor beta chains below, sequenced in a study of shared clonotypes between healthy human individuals. The repertoire was sequenced with immunoSEQ multiplex PCR; TCRdb's copy has only in-frame clones and lacks some. The repertoire has over 2 million clones, just under 95% of them found once; the top ten carry 0.37%. The sequencing input was naive CD4+ T cells from PBMCs. Subset indicated: CD45RA+ positively selected. The source of these receptors is a man between 18 and 29 years old in good health. Some clones in this sample may be carry-over from other donors' samples.

This clone was counted once. V is TRBV18 and J is TRBJ2-7; TRBD1 matches 8 bases. CDR1 is KGHSH, CDR2 LQKENI, per germline. This CDR3 region has 15 residues. J lost 3 bases, V lost 3 bases, and 7 bases had no gene match. Here the CDR3 reads CASSPSRQGFYEQYF. The CDR3 region has the DNA TGTGCCAGCTCACCCTCGCGACAGGGGTTCTACGAGCAGTACTTC.

The rearrangement links TRBV29-1 to TRBJ2-3; D call uncertain. CDR1 SQVTM and CDR2 ANQGSEA come from the germline V gene. The CDR3 has 11 residues. V was clipped by 6 bases and J by 8 bases, with 12 bases between them. CDR3 in DNA: TGCAGCGTCGCGACGGTGGGTACGCAGTATTTT. It yields the protein CSVATVGTQYF.

The V call is TRBV19, the J call TRBJ1-2; 7 bases agree with TRBD1. J was trimmed by 8 bases and V by 3 bases; bases with no gene match: 6. The CDR3 consists of 13 residues. Germline V gene lookup returns CDR1 LNHDA and CDR2 SQIVND (reference sequence). DNA for the CDR3: TGTGCCAGTAGTATTCGACAGGGAGGGGGCTACACCTTC. Protein: CASSIRQGGGYTF. The variable domain in full, completed from reference TRBV19 and TRBJ1-2, reads DGGITQSPKYLFRKEGQNVTLSCEQNLNHDAMYWYRQDPGQGLRLIYYSQIVNDFQKGDIAEGYSVSREKKESFPLTVTSAQKNPTAFYLCASSIRQGGGYTFGSGTRLTVV.

On this clone: Within the sample, other DNA sequences also encode this same CDR3. This chain connects TRBV28 to TRBJ2-7; D gene uncertain. The germline CDR1 and CDR2 sequences are MDHEN and SYDVKM. The CDR3 extends over 10 amino acids. Trimming cost V 9 bases and J 2 bases, with 5 bases left between them. The CDR3, as DNA: TGTGCCAGTGGAGCCTACGAGCAGTACTTC. Its protein product is CASGAYEQYF.

V is TRBV11-2 and J is TRBJ2-1; unclear D gene. This CDR3 spans 12 amino acids. The V gene's germline CDR1 is SGHAT and CDR2 FQNNGV. Trimming removed 5 bases from V and 5 bases from J, with 7 bases in between. The CDR3 region is CASSSWDNEQFF. In DNA form, the CDR3 reads TGTGCCAGCAGCAGTTGGGACAATGAGCAGTTCTTC.

The chain links TRBV11-2 to TRBJ1-4, with TRBD1 identical over 8 bases. The CDR3 runs to 18 residues. Looked up from germline, CDR1 is SGHAT and CDR2 is FQNNGV. V lost 4 bases to trimming and J lost 0 bases; unmatched junction nucleotides: 10. The DNA of the CDR3 is TGTGCCAGCAGCTCCGACAGGGGAGCGGTTGCAACTAATGAAAAACTGTTTTTT. It encodes CASSSDRGAVATNEKLFF.

The chain combines TRBV6-5 with TRBJ1-3; D call uncertain. Germline loops: CDR1 MNHEY, CDR2 SVGAGI. V lost 0 bases and J 8 bases, leaving 14 bases between the germline ends. The CDR3 is 15 residues long. The DNA of the CDR3 is TGTGCCAGCAGTTACTCGTTGAACCGGGGAGACACCATATATTTT. Its protein product is CASSYSLNRGDTIYF.

J is TRBJ1-3 and V is TRBV19; 7 bases fit TRBD1. V gave up 6 bases and J gave up 2 bases; unmatched junction bases: 7. This CDR3 has 15 amino acids. Looked up from germline, CDR1 is LNHDA and CDR2 is SQIVND (reference sequence). CDR3 DNA sequence: TGTGCCAGTAGGACCTACGGGACAGCTGGAAACACCATATATTTT. Encoded protein: CASRTYGTAGNTIYF.

CDR3 residues: CASSLSLSMNTEAFF. CDR3 DNA: TGTGCCAGCAGTTTAAGTCTAAGCATGAACACTGAAGCTTTCTTT. The rearrangement joins TRBV28 to TRBJ1-1, with D hard to call. The V end was cut by 2 bases, the J end by 0 bases, with 10 bases between. The germline CDR1 and CDR2 sequences are MDHEN and SYDVKM. This CDR3 has 15 amino acids.

Regarding this clone: This specimen includes other DNA sequences encoding the same CDR3. The chain links TRBV29-1 to TRBJ2-3; D ambiguous. The CDR3 covers 13 residues. Per germline, CDR1 SQVTM and CDR2 ANQGSEA. Trimming removed 5 bases at V and 1 base at J, with 10 bases between. The CDR3 here is CSVPGPGTDTQYF. The CDR3 DNA reads TGCAGCGTTCCCGGCCCCGGCACAGATACGCAGTATTTT.

V usage is TRBV9 and J usage is TRBJ1-1; D gene uncertain. V lost 3 bases to trimming and J lost 1 base, with 19 bases between them. From germline, CDR1 is SGDLS and CDR2 YYNGEE. This CDR3 comprises 17 residues. The CDR3 region is CASSATTSRVGNTEAFF. DNA for the CDR3: TGTGCCAGCAGCGCGACTACCTCAAGGGTCGGGAACACTGAAGCTTTCTTT.

CDR3 in amino acids: CASSLEMYRDDLNTEAFF. CDR3 coding DNA: TGTGCCAGCAGCTTGGAGATGTACCGGGACGACCTGAACACTGAAGCTTTCTTT. The chain couples TRBV5-5 to TRBJ1-1, with a weak D call TRBD1 (5 bases). The length of the CDR3 is 18 residues. V lost 0 bases, J lost 0 bases, and 18 bases lay in between. Germline-derived CDR1 and CDR2 are SGHKS and YYEKEE (reference sequence).